This T cell receptor (beta chain) derives from a study of T-cell reconstitution after alpha-beta-depleted transplantation in children. Germline V CDR1 and CDR2: SGHAT, FQNNGV. The V and J ends lost 3 bases and 3 bases, in that order; junction bases with no gene match: 14. The length of the CDR3 is 18 residues. This clonotype was seen only a few times. No antigen is known for it. A TCRbeta library incorporating unique molecular identifiers was prepared. TCRdb re-called the PCR reads with MiXCR, one entry per CDR3 protein. Of hundreds of thousands of distinct CDR3 sequences in the sample, about 17% were seen once. Study results and caveats: By one year post-transplant, T-cell counts and diversity largely arose from T cells that were newly produced. Several hundred expanded graft clones reportedly were the source of alpha-beta T cells about two months after transplant. Elevated TCRbeta diversity at day 60 was traced, in some patients, to surviving recipient T cells and thymic progenitors.

The sequenced sample was PBMCs, mostly from graft donor cells, obtained 360 days after TCRalphabeta/CD19-depleted stem cell transplant. The clonotype originates from a boy less than two years old who had a stem cell transplant for Wiskott-Aldrich syndrome, so the T cells may come from the graft donor. The gene calls are TRBV11-2 and TRBJ2-3; 8 bases agree with TRBD2. CDR3 bases: TGTGCCAGCAGCTTCTACAGGTCGCTAGCGGGTGAGACAGATACGCAGTATTTT. Translation: CASSFYRSLAGETDTQYF.